Many counts were recorded for the clone carrying this TCR beta chain. Its antigen remains unidentified. This sample was taken from a study of T cell repertoires in cytomegalovirus infection. Overall study: Selected CMV epitopes included recently identified HLA-C-restricted ones as well as well-studied HLA-B-restricted ones. It can be stated that public TCR beta signatures indicated CMV infection as well as a matching HLA type. Findings and limits, study-wide: Dominating the ex vivo response were HLA-C-restricted CMV-specific TCR beta clonotypes. Accumulated public TCR beta family frequency recognized individuals carrying CMV together with the relevant HLA.

Trimming cost V 5 bases and J 4 bases, with 11 bases left between them. The CDR3 loop spans 13 amino acids. Germline V gene data show CDR1 as SEHNR and CDR2 as FQNEAQ (reference sequence). MiXCR was run by TCRdb on the reads, yielding one entry per CDR3 protein. The sample lists tens of thousands of distinct CDR3 sequences; about 27% were seen once. The chain combines TRBV7-9 with TRBJ1-1; TRBD1 might be the D (5 bases). The sequencing used CD8+ T cells from cultured PBMCs, collected from culture after CMV antigen stimulation. The origin of this receptor is a human donor in good health (CMV status not recorded). Some clones in this sample may be carry-over from other donors' samples. CDR3 region: CASSPTGGTEAFF. In DNA, the CDR3 is TGTGCCAGCAGCCCAACCGGGGGCACTGAAGCTTTCTTT.